This TCR beta chain was recorded in a study of blood T cell repertoires in COVID-19. The wider study: Acute-phase and convalescent COVID-19 samples originated in the United States, Italy and Spain. The cDNA or gDNA used as material had been derived from T cells, B-cell-depleted T cells, or PBMCs.

Those who participated ranged in age from roughly 18 to 100 years and resided in 24 US areas. With 5 bases removed from V and 2 bases from J, the gap between germline ends came to 12 bases. In germline, CDR1 is SQVTM, CDR2 ANQGSEA. The CDR3 is 13 amino acids. The assay was immunoSEQ multiplex PCR, and TCRdb's table has in-frame clones only and misses some. Of hundreds of thousands of clones in the sample, 90% were seen once. This clone was seen more than once but under ten times. This TCR was recovered from a woman aged 18-29 years with acute COVID-19. V and J are TRBV29-1 and TRBJ1-2, with no clear D. Sequenced: PBMCs or T cells enriched from blood (not recorded which). CDR3: CSVLQTMNYGYTF. CDR3 coding DNA: TGCAGCGTTCTACAGACTATGAACTATGGCTACACCTTC. The entire variable domain, with the rest obtained from reference TRBV29-1 and TRBJ1-2, is as follows: SAVISQKPSRDICQRGTSLTIQCQVDSQVTMMFWYRQQPGQSLTLIATANQGSEATYESGFVIDKFPISRPNLTFSTLTVSNMSPEDSSIYLCSVLQTMNYGYTFGSGTRLTVV.